A selection of T cell receptor beta chains follows, all from one sample in a study of T and B cells in COVID-19 patients. Each CDR3 protein gets one entry after TCRdb re-called the multiplex PCR reads with MiXCR. The table has some 5,300 distinct CDR3 sequences, 25% to 30% seen once. Specimen: blood. The receptors come from a human donor with active COVID-19. The CDR3 runs from the conserved cysteine through the conserved F or W. A D gene is named only where the DNA matches it firmly. Clone size is not always given. Where it is, it says once, few, many or a class for expanded clones.

j_call v_call d_call clone_size cdr3_nt cdr3_aa
TRBJ2-2 TRBV11-1 TRBD1 large TGTGCCAGCAGCTTAGCCCCCCTCGGACAGGGGCGAGGGCCCGGGGAGCTGTTTTTT CASSLAPLGQGRGPGELFF
TRBJ2-5 TRBV7-2 . . TGTGCCAGCAGCTTATCGTTGGAGACCCAGTACTTC CASSLSLETQYF
TRBJ1-5 TRBV10-2 . . TGCGCCAGTACAGGGACGGGCAATCAGCCCCAGCATTTT CASTGTGNQPQHF
TRBJ2-7 TRBV5-4 TRBD2 medium-sized TGTGCCAGCAGCTCAAAGCGGGAGGGCCGTTACGAGCAGTACTTC CASSSKREGRYEQYF
TRBJ2-7 TRBV27 . medium-sized TGTGCCAGCAGTTTCTCGGACGGACCCTACGAGCAGTACTTC CASSFSDGPYEQYF
TRBJ2-2 TRBV7-6 . medium-sized TGTGCCAGCAGCTTAGGGGTTCTCTCCGGGGAGCTGTTTTTT CASSLGVLSGELFF
TRBJ2-2 TRBV7-3 . . TGTGCCAGCACCTCAGTCGGGGCTGGGACCGGGGAGCTGTTTTTT CASTSVGAGTGELFF
TRBJ2-4 TRBV5-1 TRBD1 . TGCGCCAGCAGCTTTGGACAGGGGGGGAACATTCAGTACTTC CASSFGQGGNIQYF
TRBJ2-7 TRBV5-4 TRBD1 medium-sized TGTGCCAGCAGCTTGGGACAGGGGATCACCTACGAGCAGTACTTC CASSLGQGITYEQYF
TRBJ2-1 TRBV5-1 TRBD1 few TGCGCCAGCAGCTCCGGACAGGGGCGCTCCTACAATGAGCAGTTCTTC CASSSGQGRSYNEQFF
TRBJ1-6 TRBV7-2 . . TGTGCCAGCAGCTTACCCAACAGGCCGGGACCCCTCCACTTT CASSLPNRPGPLHF
TRBJ2-5 TRBV6-5 . . TGTGCCAGCAGCCAAGGAGGTTCCCAAGAGACCCAGTACTTC CASSQGGSQETQYF
TRBJ1-2 TRBV6-2/TRBV6-3 . . TGTGCCAGCAGACCTGTGGGCCCGATCTATGGCTACACCTTC CASRPVGPIYGYTF
TRBJ2-5 TRBV7-6 . . TGTGCCAGCAGCCCATCCGCGCTGCTCCAAGAGACCCAGTACTTC CASSPSALLQETQYF
TRBJ1-2 TRBV7-2 TRBD1 . TGTGCCAGCAGCTTGGACAGGTTGGGCGGTGGCTACACCTTC CASSLDRLGGGYTF
TRBJ2-5 TRBV20-1 TRBD1 few TGCAGTGCATGGACAGGGGGAAAGACCCAGTACTTC CSAWTGGKTQYF
TRBJ1-5 TRBV19 . medium-sized TGTGCCAGTAGTATGGGACAAGACAATCAGCCCCAGCATTTT CASSMGQDNQPQHF
TRBJ2-3 TRBV7-6 TRBD2 medium-sized TGTGCCAGCAGCTTAGCGAAAGGACTAGCGGGCACAGATACGCAGTATTTT CASSLAKGLAGTDTQYF
TRBJ2-3 TRBV19 TRBD1 medium-sized TGTGCCAGTAGTATAAACACGGGACAGACAGATACGCAGTATTTT CASSINTGQTDTQYF
TRBJ2-2 TRBV7-6 . few TGTGCCAGCAGCTTAGAGCGCACCGGGGAGCTGTTTTTT CASSLERTGELFF
TRBJ1-1 TRBV18 . few TGTGCCAGCCCTACTCTCCAGGGGACCCTCCCCCTATTTATGAACACTGAAGCTTTCTTT CASPTLQGTLPLFMNTEAFF
TRBJ2-2 TRBV18 . medium-sized TGTGCCAGCTCACCACGGTCGAGGACCGGGGAGCTGTTTTTT CASSPRSRTGELFF
TRBJ2-3 TRBV7-9 . few TGTGCCACCACTAGCACAGATACGCAGTATTTT CATTSTDTQYF
TRBJ2-5 TRBV14 TRBD2 few TGTGCCAGCAGCCAAACCAACCCCCGGATAGCGGGACGCAAGGAAAGGCGGTACTTC CASSQTNPRIAGRKERRYF
TRBJ2-1 TRBV7-2 TRBD2 . TGTGCCAGCACAATACTAGCGGGAGCGAGCTACAATGAGCAGTTCTTC CASTILAGASYNEQFF
TRBJ1-6 TRBV12-3/TRBV12-4 . . TGTGCCAGCTCCTCGAGTGGTGGGACCCTCCACTTT CASSSSGGTLHF
TRBJ2-2 TRBV19 TRBD1 large TGTGCCAGTAGGACCGGGACAGGCTACACCGGGGAGCTGTTTTTT CASRTGTGYTGELFF
TRBJ1-1 TRBV10-3 . few TGTGCCATCAGTAATCGGGGGGAGAACACTGAAGCTTTCTTT CAISNRGENTEAFF
TRBJ1-4 TRBV5-5 . . TGTGCCAGCAGCTTAGGTCCGGGCCGGGTTGAAAAACTGTTTTTT CASSLGPGRVEKLFF
TRBJ1-5 TRBV5-6 . few TGTGCCAGCAGCTTGTCTGGGAATCAGCCCCAGCATTTT CASSLSGNQPQHF
TRBJ2-3 TRBV12-3/TRBV12-4 . medium-sized TGTGCCAGCAGTTCGACTAGCACAGATACGCAGTATTTT CASSSTSTDTQYF